This entry lists 12 T cell receptor beta chains sequenced from one sample in a study of T cells in women clearing cervical HPV infection. Measured with immunoSEQ multiplex PCR; TCRdb has only the in-frame clones, and not every one. Its clone listing holds approximately 17,000 clones. Sequencing was carried out using blood buffy coat. These receptors were obtained from a woman between 18 and 75 years old with a cervical HPV16 infection that either progressed to CIN3+ or cleared (not recorded which).

Concerning this clone itself: The CDR3 end lies 3 residues beyond the end of the read and is filled in from the germline J gene. The genes are TRBV4-1 and TRBJ2-5, with 8 bases matching TRBD1. The length of the CDR3 is 17 residues. Germline V lookup: CDR1 MGHRA, CDR2 YSYEKL. V was pared by 0 bases and J by 2 bases, with 8 bases of the junction left unmatched. The CDR3 DNA, read in part, is TGCGCCAGCAGCCAAGACCCGCAGGGGGCGCAGCAAGAGACC. Protein sequence: CASSQDPQGAQQET. The entire CDR3 protein is CASSQDPQGAQQETQYF.

In regard to this clone: The read stops 3 residues short of the end of the CDR3; the missing end is completed from the germline J gene. The gene calls are TRBV19 and TRBJ2-1; 7 nucleotides align to TRBD1. The CDR3 length is 13 residues. The junction had 4 bases not matched to a gene; V was cut back by 5 bases and J by 6 bases. The germline gives CDR1 LNHDA, CDR2 SQIVND (reference sequence). The CDR3 reads CASSDYRGNEQFF. The CDR3 DNA, read in part, is TGTGCCAGTAGTGACTACAGGGGCAATGAG.

Note on this clone: The read is 3 residues too short to cover the CDR3 end, so that end is filled in from the germline J gene. The chain has TRBV5-6 and TRBJ1-1; tentatively, D is TRBD1 (6 bases). Germline V gene sequence: CDR1 SGHDT, CDR2 YYEEEE. The CDR3 extends over 14 amino acids. V lost 2 bases and J 4 bases, leaving 12 bases between the germline ends. The covered CDR3 bases are TGTGCCAGCAGCTTACAGGGCGAGCTCACTGAA. This codes for CASSLQGELTE. The whole CDR3 protein is CASSLQGELTEAFF. Complete variable domain (other parts from reference TRBV5-6 and TRBJ1-1): DAGVTQSPTHLIKTRGQQVTLRCSPKSGHDTVSWYQQALGQGPQFIFQYYEEEERQRGNFPDRFSGHQFPNYSSELNVNALLLGDSALYLCASSLQGELTEAFFGQGTRLTVV.

Note on this clone: The sequence runs out 3 residues before the end of the CDR3; the remainder is reconstructed from the germline J gene. This chain links TRBV6-2 or TRBV6-3 with TRBJ2-1, with D possibly TRBD2 on 5 matching bases. The CDR3 sequence is 15 residues long. Per the germline V gene, CDR1 is MNHEY and CDR2 is SVGEGT. Trimming pared 2 bases from V and 9 bases from J, leaving 17 bases between. Incomplete CDR3 DNA: TGTGCCAGCAGTTACGCCGTACTAGGGCTGGGTGAG. Residues: CASSYAVLGLGE. The CDR3 in its entirety is CASSYAVLGLGEQFF.

A note on this clone: The sequenced fragment ends 3 residues before the CDR3 boundary, so the rest is inferred from the germline J gene. This chain joins TRBV20-1 and TRBJ2-5; TRBD2 matches at 12 bases. The CDR3 runs 16 residues. With 2 bases clipped from V and 7 bases from J, the junction kept 11 bases outside the gene matches. Per the germline V gene, CDR1 is DFQATT and CDR2 is SNEGSKA (reference sequence). The sequenced CDR3 bases are TGCAGTGCTAGACCGACTAGCGGGAGTACCCCCGGGACC. Amino acid sequence: CSARPTSGSTPGT. The whole CDR3 protein reads CSARPTSGSTPGTQYF.

As regards this clone: The sequence runs out 3 residues before the end of the CDR3; the remainder is reconstructed from the germline J gene. The genes are TRBV4-2 and TRBJ2-1; 8 bases align to TRBD2. V shed 1 base, J shed 0 bases, and the junction held 5 bases outside the gene matches. Germline CDR1 LGHNA, CDR2 YNFKEQ. The CDR3 is 17 amino acids. The CDR3 protein is CASSQGGSGGSYNEQFF. The covered CDR3 bases are TGTGCCAGCAGCCAAGGGGGAAGCGGGGGCTCCTACAATGAG.

The covered CDR3 bases are TGTGCCAGCAGCTTTTTAGGGTCCACCCCTGAA. As protein: CASSFLGSTPE. The whole CDR3 is CASSFLGSTPEAFF. This chain links TRBV5-6 with TRBJ1-1; D ambiguous. The read falls 3 residues short of the CDR3 end, and the missing part is taken from the germline J gene. Germline values: CDR1 SGHDT, CDR2 YYEEEE. This CDR3 spans 14 amino acids. V lost 2 bases and J 6 bases, leaving 14 bases between the germline ends.

As to this clone: The read terminates 3 residues ahead of where the CDR3 ends, so the germline J gene completes it. The chain carries TRBV7-2 and TRBJ1-3; perhaps TRBD1 as D (6 bases). Trimming removed 2 bases from V and 4 bases from J, with 12 bases in between. Germline CDR1 is SGHTA and CDR2 is FQGNSA. The CDR3 contains 15 residues. CDR3 DNA, as far as it was read: TGTGCCAGCAGCTTATCCAGGGGACCCGGAAACACC. It translates to CASSLSRGPGNT. The entire CDR3 is CASSLSRGPGNTIYF.

A word on this clone: The read gets to within 3 residues of the CDR3 end, and the germline J gene fills in the rest. This sequence joins TRBV10-3 and TRBJ1-1, with 8 nucleotides matching TRBD1. Germline lookup yields CDR1 ENHRY and CDR2 SYGVKD. The ends lost 6 bases at V and 2 bases at J; junction bases unmatched: 2. The CDR3 sequence is 13 residues long. CDR3 amino acids: CAISGQGNTEAFF. Incomplete CDR3 DNA: TGTGCCATCAGCGGACAGGGAAACACTGAA.

According to its frequency, this clone is medium-sized. The CDR3 end lies 3 residues beyond the end of the read and is filled in from the germline J gene. The chain joins TRBV19 to TRBJ2-4; D unclear. This CDR3 is built from 16 residues. The germline V gene has CDR1 LNHDA and CDR2 SQIVND (reference sequence). V lost 2 bases to trimming and J lost 3 bases, with 14 bases between them. Partial CDR3 DNA: TGTGCCAGTAGTATACCGGGTAGTGTGGGCAAAAACATT. Translating it yields CASSIPGSVGKNI. The entire CDR3 reads CASSIPGSVGKNIQYF.

Points on this clone: The read comes to an end 3 residues before the CDR3 does, leaving the germline J gene to fill in the end. V is TRBV30 and J is TRBJ1-5, with TRBD1 as a possible D gene (6 bases). This CDR3 is 17 amino acids long. Trimming stripped 2 bases from V and 2 bases from J, with 19 bases between. Germline V gives CDR1 GTSNPN, CDR2 SVGIG (reference sequence). CDR3 amino acids: CAWSFTGIGNGNQPQHF. The covered CDR3 bases are TGTGCCTGGAGTTTTACAGGGATCGGGAACGGCAATCAGCCC.

Turning to this clone: The CDR3 end lies 3 residues beyond the end of the read and is filled in from the germline J gene. This chain links TRBV30 with TRBJ1-1; TRBD1 is a possible D gene (6 bases). The V end lost 0 bases, the J end lost 5 bases, and 19 bases lay between the germline ends. Germline V gene data show CDR1 as GTSNPN and CDR2 as SVGIG (reference sequence). The CDR3 is 16 residues long. Incomplete CDR3 DNA: TGTGCCTGGAGTGTACGGGGGGCGCGTTTTGGTACTGAA. Amino acid sequence: CAWSVRGARFGTE. The whole CDR3 reads CAWSVRGARFGTEAFF.